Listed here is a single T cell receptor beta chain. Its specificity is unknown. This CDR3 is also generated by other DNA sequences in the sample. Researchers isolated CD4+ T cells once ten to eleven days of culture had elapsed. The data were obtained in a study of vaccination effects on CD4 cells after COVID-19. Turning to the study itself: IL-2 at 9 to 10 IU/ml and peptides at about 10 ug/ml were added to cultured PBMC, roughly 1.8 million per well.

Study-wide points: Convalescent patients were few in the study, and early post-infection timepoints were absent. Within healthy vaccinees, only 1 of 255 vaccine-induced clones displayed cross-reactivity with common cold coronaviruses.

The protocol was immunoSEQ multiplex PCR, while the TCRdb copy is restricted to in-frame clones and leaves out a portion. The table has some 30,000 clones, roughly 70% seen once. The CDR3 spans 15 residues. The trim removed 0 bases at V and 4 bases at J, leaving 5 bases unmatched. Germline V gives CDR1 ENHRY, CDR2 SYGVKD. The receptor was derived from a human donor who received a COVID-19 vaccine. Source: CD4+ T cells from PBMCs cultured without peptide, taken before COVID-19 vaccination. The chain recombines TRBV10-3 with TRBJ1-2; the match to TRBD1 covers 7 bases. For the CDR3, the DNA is TGTGCCATCAGTGAGTCAGGGGGCGCGGGCTATGGCTACACCTTC. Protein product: CAISESGGAGYGYTF.